Each of the 13 T cell receptor beta chains below was sequenced from the same sample in a study of cytomegalovirus exposure and HLA in healthy donors. The PCR used 60 Vbeta and 13 Jbeta primers. TCRdb's table, derived via immunoSEQ multiplex PCR, lists solely in-frame clones and lacks some. The table includes under 85,000 clones, 68% detected once. Sequencing was performed on PBMCs. The origin of the receptors is a woman aged 25 to 39 in good health and CMV-seronegative.

This chain joins TRBV7-9 and TRBJ2-5; 7 nucleotides agree with TRBD1. The CDR3 runs 13 residues. The germline V gene encodes CDR1 SEHNR and CDR2 FQNEAQ (reference sequence). J was trimmed by 5 bases and V by 0 bases; bases with no gene match: 0. The DNA for the CDR3 is TGTGCCAGCAGCTTAGCAGGGGGCGAGACCCAGTACTTC. Its translation is CASSLAGGETQYF.

V is TRBV29-1 and J is TRBJ2-7, with D unresolved. The germline gives CDR1 SQVTM, CDR2 ANQGSEA. With 0 bases removed from V and 6 bases from J, the gap between germline ends came to 6 bases. The CDR3 has 11 residues. The CDR3, as DNA: TGCAGCGTTGAAGATCTAAGCGAGCAGTACTTC. Encoded protein: CSVEDLSEQYF.

The CDR3 region has the DNA TGTGCCAGCAGCGGAGGGACAGGGAATGCATTTGGCAATCAGCCCCAGCATTTT. It is translated as CASSGGTGNAFGNQPQHF. This chain links TRBV28 with TRBJ1-5; 9 bases agree with TRBD1. Germline CDR1 reads MDHEN; CDR2 reads SYDVKM. V gave up 6 bases and J gave up 2 bases; unmatched junction bases: 14. This CDR3 region has 18 residues.

This rearrangement joins TRBV19 to TRBJ1-3; tentatively, D is TRBD1 (6 bases). Germline CDR1 reads LNHDA; CDR2 reads SQIVND (reference sequence). The V gene lost 4 bases and the J gene lost 0 bases, with 16 bases spanning the gap. The CDR3 runs 17 residues. CDR3 in amino acids: CASSTQGGGISGNTIYF. CDR3 nucleotides: TGTGCCAGTAGTACCCAAGGCGGGGGCATCTCTGGAAACACCATATATTTT.

This chain links TRBV7-8 with TRBJ1-5; D is unresolved. This CDR3 contains 14 residues. Germline CDR1 and CDR2: SGHVS and FQNEAQ. V was clipped by 2 bases and J by 0 bases, with 5 bases between them. The chain's CDR3 is CASSLTDSNQPQHF. For the CDR3, the DNA is TGTGCCAGCAGCTTAACAGATAGCAATCAGCCCCAGCATTTT.

The chain combines TRBV6-1 with TRBJ1-6; 7 bases align to TRBD1. J gave up 4 bases and V 10 bases, and 7 bases lay outside the gene matches. CDR3 length: 14 amino acids. Germline CDR1 and CDR2: MNHNS and SASEGT. CDR3 residues: CATRTGPYNSPLHF. The CDR3 DNA sequence: TGTGCCACCCGGACAGGCCCATATAATTCACCCCTCCACTTT.

A few counts support this clone. The chain carries TRBV5-5 and TRBJ1-5; 8 nucleotides match TRBD1. The germline gives CDR1 SGHKS, CDR2 YYEKEE (reference sequence). Trimming cost V 5 bases and J 0 bases; bases outside gene matches: 4. The CDR3 consists of 15 residues. The CDR3 coding sequence is TGTGCCAGCAGACCGACAGGGGATAGCAATCAGCCCCAGCATTTT. As protein: CASRPTGDSNQPQHF.

This clone was counted only a few times. This rearrangement joins TRBV7-8 to TRBJ1-1, with D tentatively TRBD1 (5 bases). Per germline, CDR1 SGHVS and CDR2 FQNEAQ. The length of the CDR3 is 15 residues. With 5 bases removed from V and 2 bases from J, the gap between germline ends came to 15 bases. Written as DNA, the CDR3 is TGTGCCAGCAGCCTCCTAACAGGTCCAAACACTGAAGCTTTCTTT. Its protein product is CASSLLTGPNTEAFF. The variable domain in full, with the rest retrieved from reference TRBV7-8 and TRBJ1-1, is GAGVSQSPRYKVAKRGQDVALRCDPISGHVSLFWYQQALGQGPEFLTYFQNEAQLDKSGLPSDRFFAERPEGSVSTLKIQRTQQEDSAVYLCASSLLTGPNTEAFFGQGTRLTVV.

A few counts support this clone. The chain recombines TRBV14 with TRBJ1-2; 8 bases are a match to TRBD1. The CDR3 consists of 13 residues. Germline CDR1 is SGHDN and CDR2 is FVKESK. With 3 bases clipped from V and 7 bases from J, the junction kept 4 bases outside the gene matches. CDR3 amino acids: CASSQVTGVGYTF. As DNA, the CDR3 is TGTGCCAGCAGCCAGGTGACAGGGGTTGGCTACACCTTC. Supplemented by reference TRBV14 and TRBJ1-2, the full variable domain reads EAGVTQFPSHSVIEKGQTVTLRCDPISGHDNLYWYRRVMGKEIKFLLHFVKESKQDESGMPNNRFLAERTGGTYSTLKVQPAELEDSGVYFCASSQVTGVGYTFGSGTRLTVV.

The table lists this clone with a count of one. V usage is TRBV2 and J usage is TRBJ2-2; 7 nucleotides align to TRBD1. This CDR3 region has 16 residues. The junction had 5 bases not matched to a gene; V was cut back by 4 bases and J by 0 bases. CDR1 SNHLY and CDR2 FYNNEI come from the germline V gene. The CDR3 here is CASSVRQGANTGELFF. Here the CDR3 DNA reads TGTGCCAGCAGTGTTCGTCAGGGGGCGAACACCGGGGAGCTGTTTTTT.

The chain employs TRBV28 and TRBJ2-1; D is possibly TRBD2 (6 bases). CDR1 MDHEN and CDR2 SYDVKM come from the germline V gene. The CDR3 spans 15 residues. V was clipped by 3 bases and J by 0 bases, with 9 bases between them. Here the CDR3 DNA reads TGTGCCAGCAGTTTTGTGGGGGGCTCCTACAATGAGCAGTTCTTC. Encoded protein: CASSFVGGSYNEQFF.

The V call is TRBV9, the J call TRBJ1-4; D gene uncertain. The CDR3 length is 14 residues. V shed 4 bases and J shed 7 bases, with 14 bases lying between them. Germline V gene lookup returns CDR1 SGDLS and CDR2 YYNGEE. The CDR3 bases are TGTGCCAGCAGCTTCGACTCCCGTCCTGAAAAACTGTTTTTT. Its translation: CASSFDSRPEKLFF.

The V and J genes are TRBV7-9 and TRBJ1-5, with TRBD1 matching over 9 bases. Losses at the gene ends were 1 base for V and 4 bases for J; bases not matched to a gene: 5. Germline lookup yields CDR1 SEHNR and CDR2 FQNEAQ (reference sequence). CDR3 length: 16 residues. DNA of the CDR3: TGTGCCAGCAGCTTAGGTTCGGGGACAGGGAATCAGCCCCAGCATTTT. The encoded protein is CASSLGSGTGNQPQHF.